A selection of T cell receptor beta chains follows, all from one sample in a study of T cells after yellow fever vaccination. Each CDR3 protein gets one entry after TCRdb re-called the 5' RACE reads with MiXCR. The sample holds 350,000 or so distinct CDR3 sequences; roughly 8% are singletons and the top ten take approximately 18%. Material: PBMCs, obtained more than 40 days after the first yellow fever vaccination. These receptors all stem from a man between 18 and 35 years old who received the YFV17D yellow fever vaccine. The CDR3 runs from the conserved cysteine through the conserved F or W. Each record gives: clone size, CDR3 length, J gene, V gene, D gene, CDR3 DNA, CDR3 protein. The D gene is left open where the match is weak. Rows give clone size only sometimes, using once, few, many, or a class for an expanded clone.

>few|19|TRBJ2-6|TRBV28|TRBD1
TGTGCCAGCAGTCTACTCCCGGGACAGGGGGCGCCTGGGGCCAACGTCCTGACTTTC
CASSLLPGQGAPGANVLTF
>-|15|TRBJ1-1|TRBV27|TRBD1
TGTGCCAGCAGTTTCTTCCAGGGGGCGTCTGGTGAAGCTTTCTTT
CASSFFQGASGEAFF
>-|13|TRBJ1-1|TRBV4-3|-
TGCGCCAGCAGCCAATGGGTCGGCACTGAAGCTTTCTTT
CASSQWVGTEAFF
>many|13|TRBJ2-3|TRBV4-2|-
TGTGCCAGCAGCCACAACCCCACAGATACGCAGTATTTT
CASSHNPTDTQYF
>many|13|TRBJ2-1|TRBV7-3|-
TGTGCCAGCAGCTTCGCGGAGGAGGGTGAGCAGTTCTTC
CASSFAEEGEQFF
>few|17|TRBJ2-1|TRBV5-6|-
TGTGCCAGCAGCTTGGTTACTGGGTTTTCAAGTTACAATGAGCAGTTCTTC
CASSLVTGFSSYNEQFF
>many|16|TRBJ1-6|TRBV4-3|TRBD1
TGCGCCAGCAGCCCCCATCTCTCAGGGGGATCTACACCCCTCCACTTT
CASSPHLSGGSTPLHF
>few|15|TRBJ2-1|TRBV14|-
TGTGCCAGCAGCCAAGGGGGCCACCCAGGTTCGGAGCAGTTCTTC
CASSQGGHPGSEQFF
>-|13|TRBJ2-5|TRBV12-3/TRBV12-4|-
TGTGCCAGCTCCTCCCGGGGAATAGAGACCCAGTACTTC
CASSSRGIETQYF
>few|17|TRBJ1-4|TRBV5-1|-
TGCGCCAGCAGCTTCGGACCGCCATCTGCAACTAATGAAAAACTGTTTTTT
CASSFGPPSATNEKLFF
>few|18|TRBJ1-5|TRBV28|-
TGTGCCAGCAGTGGGGCTACAGGGCCTACCATTAGCAATCAGCCCCAGCATTTT
CASSGATGPTISNQPQHF
>few|13|TRBJ1-6|TRBV7-9|-
TGTGCCAGCAGCTTAGAGGGAACGACACCCCTCCACTTT
CASSLEGTTPLHF
>-|12|TRBJ1-1|TRBV3-1|-
TGTGCCAGCAGTAACTACAGGTCTCCGGCTTTCTTT
CASSNYRSPAFF
>few|11|TRBJ2-1|TRBV25-1|-
TGTGCCAGCAGTGAGGTCGGGGAGCAGTTCTTC
CASSEVGEQFF
>-|13|TRBJ1-5|TRBV10-3|-
TGTGCCATCCGAGATCGTTACAATCAGCCCCAGCATTTT
CAIRDRYNQPQHF
>few|17|TRBJ1-2|TRBV7-9|-
TGTGCCAGCAGCGAAGCCAGGACAAACTCGGAGAACTATGGCTACACCTTC
CASSEARTNSENYGYTF
>many|20|TRBJ2-4|TRBV5-1|TRBD1
TGCGCCAGCAGCTTGAGCCCGGGACAGGGCGGCCCCTCCGCCAAAAACATTCAGTACTTC
CASSLSPGQGGPSAKNIQYF
>-|14|TRBJ1-6|TRBV27|TRBD1
TGTGCCACCCAAGGACAGGCTGGTAATTCACCCCTCCACTTT
CATQGQAGNSPLHF
>-|13|TRBJ2-5|TRBV14|-
TGTGCCAGCAGCCCAGATGGAGGCGAGACCCAGTACTTC
CASSPDGGETQYF
>-|16|TRBJ1-4|TRBV12-3/TRBV12-4|-
TGTGCCAGCAGCCCCAAGGGGCCTAAGAAGGGAGAAAAACTGTTTTTT
CASSPKGPKKGEKLFF
>-|14|TRBJ2-1|TRBV6-2/TRBV6-3|-
TGTGCCAGCAGTTACTCGGGGGGCTGGGCTGAGCAGTTCTTC
CASSYSGGWAEQFF
>-|15|TRBJ2-2|TRBV7-3|-
TGTGCCAGCAGCTTATTCCAGGGGCACACCGGGGAGCTGTTTTTT
CASSLFQGHTGELFF
>few|14|TRBJ2-4|TRBV20-1|-
TGCACCGCAGGGGTATCAGCGGGGAAAAACATTCAGTACTTC
CTAGVSAGKNIQYF
>few|14|TRBJ2-3|TRBV20-1|-
TGCAGTGCTAGTTTGGCCGGGTCTCGGGATACGCAGTATTTT
CSASLAGSRDTQYF
>-|14|TRBJ1-2|TRBV10-3|TRBD1
TGTGCCATCACTGCGGACAGGACCTATGGTGGCTACACCTTC
CAITADRTYGGYTF
>-|13|TRBJ1-1|TRBV12-3/TRBV12-4|-
TGTGCCAGCAGAGTAAGGACGGAGACTGAAGCTTTCTTT
CASRVRTETEAFF
>few|15|TRBJ1-6|TRBV2|TRBD1
TGTGCCAGCAGGACAGACAGGGGACGGGATTCACCCCTCCACTTT
CASRTDRGRDSPLHF
>many|12|TRBJ2-3|TRBV5-1|-
TGTGCCAGCAGCTTAGAGGGGGATACGCAGTATTTT
CASSLEGDTQYF
>many|14|TRBJ2-1|TRBV6-5|TRBD2
TGTGCCAGCAGACTGGGACTAGCGGCCAATGAGCAGTTCTTC
CASRLGLAANEQFF
>few|12|TRBJ2-3|TRBV19|TRBD2
TGTGCCAGCGGGGGGGTAACAGATACGCAGTATTTT
CASGGVTDTQYF
>-|15|TRBJ2-5|TRBV15|TRBD2
TGTGCCACCAGCACCCGGACTAGCGGGGCAGAGACCCAGTACTTC
CATSTRTSGAETQYF
>once|17|TRBJ1-2|TRBV7-6|-
TGTGCCAGCAGCTTAGAGTCCTCAGGGCGCGGTAACTATGGCTACACCTTC
CASSLESSGRGNYGYTF
>many|14|TRBJ1-1|TRBV7-9|TRBD1
TGTGCCAGCAGCTTGAGGGGGCTGAACACTGAAGCTTTCTTT
CASSLRGLNTEAFF
>few|14|TRBJ2-3|TRBV4-1|TRBD2
TGCGCCAGCAGCCGGACTAGCGGGATAGATACGCAGTATTTT
CASSRTSGIDTQYF
>few|15|TRBJ2-7|TRBV4-2|TRBD1
TGTGCCAGCAGCCAAACCGGGACAGGGGTCTACGAGCAGTACTTC
CASSQTGTGVYEQYF
>-|17|TRBJ1-3|TRBV13|-
TGTGCCAGCAGCTTAGCCGGGGGGGACTACTCTGGAAACACCATATATTTT
CASSLAGGDYSGNTIYF
>many|13|TRBJ2-2|TRBV6-4|-
TGTGCCAGCAGTGAGGGGGCCACCGGGGAGCTGTTTTTT
CASSEGATGELFF
>-|15|TRBJ1-6|TRBV25-1|-
TGTGCCAGCAGTGAATTCTACCCCCCCTCTTCACCCCTCCACTTT
CASSEFYPPSSPLHF
>few|14|TRBJ1-2|TRBV10-3|TRBD1
TGTGCCATCAGCCGAGGGGACAGGGCAAATGGCTACACCTTC
CAISRGDRANGYTF
>few|14|TRBJ1-1|TRBV3-1|-
TGTGCCAGCACCCGCTCCAGGCTAAACACTGAAGCTTTCTTT
CASTRSRLNTEAFF
>few|15|TRBJ2-4|TRBV20-1|-
TGCAGTGCCCAGCCGGGGGACATAGCCAAAAACATTCAGTACTTC
CSAQPGDIAKNIQYF
>-|14|TRBJ2-1|TRBV4-1|-
TGCGCCAGCAGCCAAGTACAGTCTTACAATGAGCAGTTCTTC
CASSQVQSYNEQFF
>many|16|TRBJ1-3|TRBV20-1|-
TGCAGTGCTTGGCGGGGGGACGGGCACTCTGGAAACACCATATATTTT
CSAWRGDGHSGNTIYF
>-|15|TRBJ2-3|TRBV6-2/TRBV6-3|-
TGTGCCAGCAGTTACACATACGGGGGCTTAGATACGCAGTATTTT
CASSYTYGGLDTQYF
>few|15|TRBJ2-1|TRBV6-4|-
TGTGCCAGCAGTGACTACCCCCCGGCCTACAATGAGCAGTTCTTC
CASSDYPPAYNEQFF
>-|12|TRBJ2-5|TRBV20-1|-
TGCAGTGCTAGACAACCGGACGGAGACATGTACTTC
CSARQPDGDMYF
>-|17|TRBJ2-3|TRBV7-3|-
TGTGCCAGCAGCTTGCGCGGGTCACCTTCTAGCACAGATACGCAGTATTTT
CASSLRGSPSSTDTQYF
>-|14|TRBJ2-1|TRBV2|-
TGTGCCAGCAGTAGGGCAGGGAGCTACAATGAGCAGTTCTTC
CASSRAGSYNEQFF
>few|14|TRBJ2-3|TRBV5-1|TRBD1
TGCGCCAGCAGCTTCACAGGGGTAGGAGATACGCAGTATTTT
CASSFTGVGDTQYF
>-|14|TRBJ1-1|TRBV18|-
TGTGCCAGCTCACCACCCTCAGGGAACACTGAAGCTTTCTTT
CASSPPSGNTEAFF
>few|13|TRBJ2-1|TRBV12-5|TRBD1
TGTGCTAGTGGTTTTACGACAGGGTATGAGCAGTTCTTC
CASGFTTGYEQFF
>-|14|TRBJ2-3|TRBV5-1|-
TGCGCCAGCAGCTTGGAATACCGGGGAGATACGCAGTATTTT
CASSLEYRGDTQYF
>few|14|TRBJ1-3|TRBV20-1|-
TGCAGTGCTAGCTGGGCGCCCTCTGGAAACACCATATATTTT
CSASWAPSGNTIYF
>-|16|TRBJ1-2|TRBV6-2/TRBV6-3|-
TGTGCCAGCAGACCTAATTGGACAGAATGGGACTATGGCTACACCTTC
CASRPNWTEWDYGYTF
>few|8|TRBJ2-4|TRBV29-1|-
TGCAGCGTACACCCCACGGACTTC
CSVHPTDF
>-|15|TRBJ1-5|TRBV12-3/TRBV12-4|TRBD1
TGTGCCAGCAGTTTGGAGGGGGCGATGGGTCAGCCCCAGCATTTT
CASSLEGAMGQPQHF
>few|15|TRBJ2-1|TRBV5-6|-
TGTGCCAGCAGCTTGGATGGCGGGTGGTACAATGAGCAGTTCTTC
CASSLDGGWYNEQFF
>many|13|TRBJ2-3|TRBV5-1|-
TGCGCCAGCAGCTTGGGGGCTGGCGATACGCAGTATTTT
CASSLGAGDTQYF
>-|14|TRBJ2-5|TRBV5-1|-
TGCGCCAGTCAAAAGGGGACGGAACAAGAGACCCAGTACTTC
CASQKGTEQETQYF
>few|14|TRBJ2-5|TRBV2|-
TGTGCCAGCAGTGCGACCTCCCCTCAGGAGACCCAGTACTTC
CASSATSPQETQYF